This T cell receptor beta chain was observed in a study of OX40 agonist ivuxolimab in advanced cancers. About the research overall: Patients were treated with ivuxolimab, an agonistic anti-OX40 (CD134) antibody.

This CDR3 region has 17 residues. V shed 2 bases, J shed 0 bases, and the junction held 3 bases outside the gene matches. The V gene's germline CDR1 is LNHNV and CDR2 YYDKDF (reference sequence). Only in-frame clones appear in the TCRdb table, and some are missing; sequencing was by immunoSEQ multiplex PCR. Among more than 45,000 clones listed, 88% were seen once. This sample comprised CD4+ or CD8+ T cells sorted from blood, obtained in a trial of the OX40 agonist ivuxolimab. This chain links TRBV15 with TRBJ1-4; 10 bases match TRBD1. The TCR was taken from an adult with an advanced solid tumor such as melanoma, head and neck, liver or kidney cancer. The CDR3 sequence is CATSRRQGAATNEKLFF. DNA for the CDR3: TGTGCCACCAGCAGAAGACAGGGGGCTGCAACTAATGAAAAACTGTTTTTT.